Presented here are 8 T cell receptor beta chains from one specimen sequenced in a study of shared clonotypes between healthy human individuals. The assay was immunoSEQ multiplex PCR, and TCRdb's table has in-frame clones only and misses some. The sample holds about 2.3 million clones, 85% to 95% seen once. Sequencing was done on a sample of naive CD4+ T cells from PBMCs. Subset reported: CD45RA+ positively selected. These receptors all come from a man in his late teens or twenties in good health. Some clones in this sample may be carry-over from other donors' samples.

The J gene is TRBJ1-1, the V gene TRBV7-2; D not resolved. Germline V CDR1 and CDR2: SGHTA, FQGNSA. V was cut by 4 bases and J by 3 bases, with 9 bases left in between. This CDR3 has 13 residues. DNA for the CDR3: TGTGCCAGCAGCTCGAGTGAGTACACTGAAGCTTTCTTT. It translates to CASSSSEYTEAFF.

V gene TRBV7-2 combines with J gene TRBJ2-7; D might be TRBD1 (6 bases). Trimming stripped 5 bases from V and 2 bases from J, with 16 bases between. The CDR3 has 15 residues. Germline CDR1 reads SGHTA; CDR2 reads FQGNSA. The CDR3 loop reads CASSQPGQIPYEQYF. The DNA of the CDR3 is TGTGCCAGCAGCCAACCGGGACAAATTCCCTACGAGCAGTACTTC.

As to this clone: Other DNA sequences in this sample translate to the same CDR3. The genes are TRBV9 and TRBJ2-5; D is unresolved. V was trimmed by 4 bases and J by 1 base, leaving 11 bases between them. From germline, CDR1 is SGDLS and CDR2 YYNGEE. There are 14 residues in the CDR3. The CDR3: CASSPRHLQETQYF. The CDR3 DNA sequence: TGTGCCAGCAGCCCTCGTCACCTCCAAGAGACCCAGTACTTC. Drawing the rest from reference TRBV9 and TRBJ2-5, the complete variable domain is DSGVTQTPKHLITATGQRVTLRCSPRSGDLSVYWYQQSLDQGLQFLIQYYNGEERAKGNILERFSAQQFPDLHSELNLSSLELGDSALYFCASSPRHLQETQYFGPGTRLLVL.

The J gene is TRBJ2-1, the V gene TRBV5-1; 8 nucleotides align to TRBD2. V was pared by 7 bases and J by 2 bases, with 11 bases of the junction left unmatched. CDR1 is SGHRS and CDR2 is YFSETQ in the germline V gene. This CDR3 has 16 amino acids. CDR3 in amino acids: CASSSVAGSAYNEQFF. The CDR3 DNA reads TGCGCCAGCTCCTCCGTAGCGGGATCGGCCTACAATGAGCAGTTCTTC.

The CDR3 loop reads CASSSRQGGTGELFF. CDR3 in DNA: TGTGCCAGCAGCTCGAGACAGGGTGGCACCGGGGAGCTGTTTTTT. This chain uses TRBV5-4 with TRBJ2-2; TRBD1 matches at 7 bases. V shed 3 bases, J shed 4 bases, and the junction held 6 bases outside the gene matches. This CDR3 is built from 15 residues. The V gene's germline CDR1 is SGHNT and CDR2 YYREEE (reference sequence).

The chain carries TRBV5-5 and TRBJ2-7; no firm D call. V dropped 1 base and J dropped 1 base, with 12 bases sitting between them. Looked up from germline, CDR1 is SGHKS and CDR2 is YYEKEE (reference sequence). The CDR3 covers 15 residues. In DNA form, the CDR3 reads TGTGCCAGCAGCTTGAGTCTAACGGCGTCCTACGAGCAGTACTTC. This codes for CASSLSLTASYEQYF.

The chain joins TRBV28 to TRBJ2-7, with D perhaps TRBD2 (5 bases). V lost 5 bases, J lost 3 bases, and 17 bases lay in between. The CDR3 totals 15 residues. Per germline, CDR1 MDHEN and CDR2 SYDVKM. CDR3 in amino acids: CASSTLPRRVYEQYF. The CDR3 DNA reads TGTGCCAGCAGTACGTTACCGCGGCGGGTCTACGAGCAGTACTTC.

This rearrangement joins TRBV6-5 to TRBJ2-2, with TRBD1 identical over 9 bases. The CDR3 is made up of 16 amino acids. The trim removed 5 bases at V and 3 bases at J, leaving 7 bases unmatched. Germline assignment: CDR1 MNHEY and CDR2 SVGAGI. The CDR3 region has the DNA TGTGCCAGCAGTAACTGGGACAGGGTCTACACCGGGGAGCTGTTTTTT. It specifies CASSNWDRVYTGELFF.